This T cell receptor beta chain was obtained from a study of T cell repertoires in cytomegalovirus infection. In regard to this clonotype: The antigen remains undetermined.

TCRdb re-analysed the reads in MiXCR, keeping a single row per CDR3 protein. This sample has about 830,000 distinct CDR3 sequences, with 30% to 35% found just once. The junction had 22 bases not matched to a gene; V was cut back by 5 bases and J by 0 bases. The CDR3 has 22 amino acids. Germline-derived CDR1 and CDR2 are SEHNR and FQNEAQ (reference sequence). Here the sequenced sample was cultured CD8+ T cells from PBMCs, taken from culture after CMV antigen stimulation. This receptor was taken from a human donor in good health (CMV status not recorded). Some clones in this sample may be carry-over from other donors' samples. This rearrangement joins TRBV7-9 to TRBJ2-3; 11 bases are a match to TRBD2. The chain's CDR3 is CASSPPGGTSGGALRSTDTQYF. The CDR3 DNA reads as TGTGCCAGCAGCCCACCCGGAGGAACTAGCGGGGGCGCCTTGAGGAGCACAGATACGCAGTATTTT.